These 26 T cell receptor beta chains share one sample of origin, sequenced in a study of low-dose radiotherapy and immunotherapy resistance in tumors. Described time point: after trial treatment. Treatment of the sample: LDRT plus nivolumab, ipilimumab, low-dose cyclophosphamide and aspirin (RACIN trial). cDNA synthesis used a TRAV/TRBV-specific primer set for both chains. The authors ran 15 to 20 PCR cycles to amplify TCRs with a constant-region primer and V-primer adapter. TCRdb independently ran MiXCR on the reads; one entry per CDR3 protein. Here the sample spans about 80,000 distinct CDR3 sequences, around 17% being singletons. Specimen: PBMCs, collected after low-dose radiotherapy plus immunotherapy. These receptors were taken from a male donor with prostate cancer.

This clonotype was counted at least ten times. This chain uses TRBV10-3 with TRBJ2-7; 9 bases are a match to TRBD2. After removal of 0 bases from V and 4 bases from J, the junction contained 7 bases not matched to a gene. This CDR3 is 16 amino acids long. The germline CDR1 and CDR2 sequences are ENHRY and SYGVKD. CDR3 sequence: CAISESLAGGSYEQYF. In nucleotides, the CDR3 is TGTGCCATCAGTGAGTCGCTGGCGGGAGGGTCTTACGAGCAGTACTTC.

The sample holds many counts of this clonotype. The rearrangement links TRBV20-1 to TRBJ2-7; no firm D call. The V end was cut by 0 bases, the J end by 4 bases, with 16 bases between. Germline CDR1 and CDR2: DFQATT and SNEGSKA (reference sequence). This CDR3 is 15 amino acids long. The CDR3 reads CSARDVANLVYEQYF. The CDR3 DNA reads as TGCAGTGCTAGAGATGTCGCCAACCTAGTTTACGAGCAGTACTTC.

This clonotype came up many times. The gene calls are TRBV20-1 and TRBJ2-1; 13 bases map to TRBD2. The CDR3 loop spans 18 amino acids. V was clipped by 0 bases and J by 4 bases; unmatched bases: 9. The germline V gene encodes CDR1 DFQATT and CDR2 SNEGSKA (reference sequence). The CDR3 spells CSARDFSGLAGVYNEQFF. CDR3 coding DNA: TGCAGTGCTAGAGATTTCTCTGGACTAGCGGGAGTTTACAATGAGCAGTTCTTC.

This clonotype was observed at least ten times. The rearrangement uses TRBV9 and TRBJ2-3, with a weak D call TRBD2 (6 bases). Trimming shortened V by 2 bases and J by 3 bases, and 13 bases separated the two germline ends. In germline, CDR1 is SGDLS, CDR2 YYNGEE. The CDR3 has 15 residues. CDR3 DNA: TGTGCCAGCAGCGTCTACGGGGGAGGAACAGATACGCAGTATTTT. This sequence encodes CASSVYGGGTDTQYF.

In its sample, this clonotype was seen many times. The chain employs TRBV28 and TRBJ1-2, with D uncertain. This CDR3 is 13 amino acids long. The V gene's germline CDR1 is MDHEN and CDR2 SYDVKM. The V end lost 5 bases, the J end lost 2 bases, and 9 bases lay between the germline ends. The CDR3 region is CASSPGLNYGYTF. The CDR3 coding sequence is TGTGCCAGCAGTCCCGGGTTGAACTATGGCTACACCTTC.

This clonotype was seen ten or more times. The chain is built from TRBV20-1 and TRBJ2-3; D remains ambiguous. V lost 3 bases to trimming and J lost 4 bases, with 20 bases between them. Germline CDR1 reads DFQATT; CDR2 reads SNEGSKA (reference sequence). The CDR3 consists of 16 residues. In DNA, the CDR3 is TGCAGTGCTAGGAACGACGCCGCGAGAGCCGCAGATACGCAGTATTTT. It is translated as CSARNDAARAADTQYF.

This clonotype was recorded at least ten times. This chain links TRBV11-2 with TRBJ2-1; the match to TRBD1 covers 9 bases. CDR3 length equals 16 residues. The germline V gene encodes CDR1 SGHAT and CDR2 FQNNGV. The V segment lost 6 bases and the J segment 0 bases; nucleotides outside the gene matches: 6. CDR3 nucleotide sequence: TGTGCCAGCAGGCCCGGGACAGGGTACTCCTACAATGAGCAGTTCTTC. Its translation: CASRPGTGYSYNEQFF.

This clonotype was detected many times. V gene TRBV2 combines with J gene TRBJ2-5; D assignment may be TRBD1 or TRBD2 (6 bases each). V lost 8 bases, J lost 9 bases, and 28 bases lay in between. Germline assignment: CDR1 SNHLY and CDR2 FYNNEI. There are 16 residues in the CDR3. CDR3 coding DNA: TGTGCCAGCCAACAGGGTTCCATTGCAGAGGAGGGGGCCCAGTACTTC. Its translation is CASQQGSIAEEGAQYF.

This clonotype was observed at least ten times. The gene calls are TRBV18 and TRBJ2-1; 8 nucleotides match TRBD2. Germline V CDR1 and CDR2: KGHSH, LQKENI. This CDR3 has 16 residues. The V and J ends lost 2 bases and 7 bases, in that order; junction bases with no gene match: 10. DNA of the CDR3: TGTGCCAGCTCACCAGCAAATTCGGGAGGGCAGAATGAGCAGTTCTTC. This codes for CASSPANSGGQNEQFF.

This clonotype has a count of ten or more. The chain links TRBV12-3 or TRBV12-4 to TRBJ2-2; D not certain. With 3 bases removed from V and 2 bases from J, the gap between germline ends came to 4 bases. The CDR3 loop spans 13 amino acids. For the CDR3, the DNA is TGTGCCAGCAGTTTGACCAACACCGGGGAGCTGTTTTTT. Its translation is CASSLTNTGELFF.

This clonotype was recorded at least ten times. The chain employs TRBV19 and TRBJ2-1; 9 positions agree with TRBD2. Germline V CDR1 and CDR2: LNHDA, SQIVND (reference sequence). There are 15 residues in the CDR3. V gave up 7 bases and J gave up 1 base; unmatched junction bases: 5. CDR3 residues: CASTLSGRSYNEQFF. The DNA of the CDR3 is TGTGCCAGTACCCTTAGCGGGAGATCCTACAATGAGCAGTTCTTC. The whole variable domain, filled in from reference TRBV19 and TRBJ2-1, reads DGGITQSPKYLFRKEGQNVTLSCEQNLNHDAMYWYRQDPGQGLRLIYYSQIVNDFQKGDIAEGYSVSREKKESFPLTVTSAQKNPTAFYLCASTLSGRSYNEQFFGPGTRLTVL.

This clonotype was recorded many times. This rearrangement joins TRBV18 to TRBJ2-7, with a tentative D call TRBD1 (6 bases). This CDR3 region has 14 residues. CDR1 is KGHSH, CDR2 LQKENI, per germline. Trimming took off 0 bases at V and 2 bases at J, with 8 bases between the two ends. The CDR3 DNA follows: TGTGCCAGCTCACCACCGACAGGTACCTACGAGCAGTACTTC. Its translation: CASSPPTGTYEQYF.

This clonotype was counted ten times or more. This chain links TRBV28 with TRBJ1-3; D is perhaps TRBD1 (5 bases). V lost 6 bases and J 7 bases, leaving 7 bases between the germline ends. Germline lookup yields CDR1 MDHEN and CDR2 SYDVKM. The CDR3 spans 11 residues. The CDR3 region has the DNA TGTGCCAGCAGGGACACCAACACCATATATTTT. It translates to CASRDTNTIYF.

This clonotype was detected ten times or more. The rearrangement links TRBV5-1 to TRBJ1-1; no firm D call. Germline V gene data show CDR1 as SGHRS and CDR2 as YFSETQ. The CDR3 has 13 residues. V was trimmed by 2 bases and J by 4 bases, leaving 9 bases between them. The CDR3 spells CASSFGGGTEAFF. The CDR3, as DNA: TGCGCCAGCAGCTTCGGTGGCGGCACTGAAGCTTTCTTT. Drawing the rest from reference TRBV5-1 and TRBJ1-1, the complete variable domain is KAGVTQTPRYLIKTRGQQVTLSCSPISGHRSVSWYQQTPGQGLQFLFEYFSETQRNKGNFPGRFSGRQFSNSRSEMNVSTLELGDSALYLCASSFGGGTEAFFGQGTRLTVV.

This clonotype was counted many times. V gene TRBV6-2 or TRBV6-3 combines with J gene TRBJ2-1, with 10 positions matching TRBD1. With V trimmed by 5 bases and J by 7 bases, 8 bases remained unmatched. The length of the CDR3 is 15 residues. The germline gives CDR1 MNHEY, CDR2 SVGEGT. CDR3: CASSAGTGATNEQFF. For the CDR3, the DNA is TGTGCCAGCAGTGCCGGGACAGGGGCGACTAATGAGCAGTTCTTC.

There are many counts of this clonotype. This chain connects TRBV27 to TRBJ2-2; 8 nucleotides agree with TRBD1. The CDR3 totals 14 residues. CDR1 is MNHEY, CDR2 SMNVEV, per germline (reference sequence). V trimming: 6 bases; J trimming: 5 bases; junction bases outside the gene matches: 5. CDR3 loop: CASSLGQGTGELFF. CDR3 bases: TGTGCCAGCAGCTTAGGACAGGGAACCGGGGAGCTGTTTTTT.

This clonotype was counted many times. The rearrangement uses TRBV9 and TRBJ1-2; D uncertain. In germline, CDR1 is SGDLS, CDR2 YYNGEE. V dropped 0 bases and J dropped 1 base, with 10 bases sitting between them. This CDR3 is built from 15 residues. CDR3 DNA sequence: TGTGCCAGCAGCGTAGGTGGCGCGGGTAACTATGGCTACACCTTC. This translates into CASSVGGAGNYGYTF.

The V gene is TRBV5-6, the J gene TRBJ2-7; TRBD1 aligns across 7 bases. The junction had 3 bases not matched to a gene; V was cut back by 3 bases and J by 3 bases. The germline gives CDR1 SGHDT, CDR2 YYEEEE. CDR3 size: 13 residues. The CDR3 coding sequence is TGTGCCAGCAGCTGGACAGGCCACTACGAGCAGTACTTC. It specifies CASSWTGHYEQYF.

This chain joins TRBV14 and TRBJ2-2, with a weak D call TRBD2 (5 bases). Trimming cost V 4 bases and J 1 base, with 13 bases left between them. CDR3 length: 16 amino acids. In germline, CDR1 is SGHDN, CDR2 FVKESK. The CDR3 coding sequence is TGTGCCAGCAGCCTAACCTTACGGGGGAACACCGGGGAGCTGTTTTTT. Translated: CASSLTLRGNTGELFF.

This clonotype has a count of ten or more. The rearrangement links TRBV29-1 to TRBJ2-2; D unresolved. In germline, CDR1 is SQVTM, CDR2 ANQGSEA. V dropped 5 bases and J dropped 2 bases, with 12 bases sitting between them. The CDR3 consists of 14 residues. CDR3 sequence: CSVSQTPNTGELFF. Written as DNA, the CDR3 is TGCAGCGTTTCTCAGACACCCAACACCGGGGAGCTGTTTTTT.

This clonotype has at least ten counts. V is TRBV11-2 and J is TRBJ2-7, with TRBD1 matching over 7 bases. CDR1 and CDR2 from the germline V gene are SGHAT and FQNNGV. This CDR3 region has 15 residues. V gave up 5 bases and J gave up 4 bases; unmatched junction bases: 11. CDR3 nucleotide sequence: TGTGCCAGCAGCATTCAGGGGGATGGAAGTTACGAGCAGTACTTC. It codes for CASSIQGDGSYEQYF.

By sample fraction, this clonotype is medium-sized. The chain links TRBV6-2 or TRBV6-3 to TRBJ2-1; either TRBD1 or TRBD2 may fit D (5 bases each). Trimming pared 6 bases from V and 9 bases from J, leaving 24 bases between. Germline lookup yields CDR1 MNHEY and CDR2 SVGEGT. The length of the CDR3 is 16 residues. In DNA, the CDR3 is TGTGCCAGCAGACCTTTCGGGCTAAGCGAGAGGGGTGAGCAGTTCTTC. Translation: CASRPFGLSERGEQFF.

This clonotype has ten or more counts. This chain links TRBV20-1 with TRBJ2-1; D could derive from TRBD1 or TRBD2 (5 bases each). The germline V and J ends were trimmed by 6 bases and 5 bases, with 17 bases remaining between them. Germline CDR1 reads DFQATT; CDR2 reads SNEGSKA (reference sequence). The CDR3 is made up of 14 amino acids. CDR3 sequence (DNA): TGCAGTGCCCGAGGGGCACTTCTTAACAATGAGCAGTTCTTC. Encoded protein: CSARGALLNNEQFF.

This clonotype came up many times. This CDR3 reads CSARRTAHYEQYF. For the CDR3, the DNA is TGCAGTGCTAGGAGGACTGCACACTACGAGCAGTACTTC. This rearrangement joins TRBV20-1 to TRBJ2-7; D is possibly TRBD2 (5 bases). Deletions cut 3 bases from V and 3 bases from J, with 12 bases between. The CDR3 extends over 13 amino acids. Germline-derived CDR1 and CDR2 are DFQATT and SNEGSKA (reference sequence).

This clonotype was detected many times. The chain has TRBV30 and TRBJ1-1; D is unresolved. The CDR3 has 12 amino acids. From germline, CDR1 is GTSNPN and CDR2 SVGIG (reference sequence). The ends were cut back, 4 bases at V and 5 bases at J, with 11 bases in the middle. Written as DNA, the CDR3 is TGTGCCTGGAAATTAGACGGGACTGAAGCTTTCTTT. The encoded protein is CAWKLDGTEAFF.

V usage is TRBV9 and J usage is TRBJ1-2; no clear D. Germline lookup yields CDR1 SGDLS and CDR2 YYNGEE. The germline V and J ends were trimmed by 0 bases and 1 base, with 4 bases remaining between them. This CDR3 spans 13 amino acids. The CDR3, as DNA: TGTGCCAGCAGCGTAGACTTTAACTATGGCTACACCTTC. This codes for CASSVDFNYGYTF.